The source of this T cell receptor (beta chain) is a study of blood T cell repertoires in COVID-19. Overall study context: From T cells, B-cell-depleted T cells, or PBMCs came the material, which was cDNA or gDNA.

Only one count was recorded for this clone. CDR3 length: 15 amino acids. CDR1 SGDLS and CDR2 YYNGEE come from the germline V gene. The V end lost 3 bases, the J end lost 0 bases, and 12 bases lay between the germline ends. In the source study's methods: From reference gene primer amplification, estimates of nucleated cell counts were derived. The table came from immunoSEQ multiplex PCR; TCRdb's copy has only in-frame clones and leaves some out. For V, J and clone size, that table is used; D and trimming come from the DNA. The sample includes some 150,000 clones, around four fifths of them seen just once.

The chain uses TRBV9 and TRBJ1-2; D gene unclear. The sample was peripheral blood. The TCR sequence derives from a middle-aged woman with active or convalescent COVID-19. The CDR3 region is CASSGSGHSNYGYTF. CDR3 nucleotides: TGTGCCAGCAGCGGAAGTGGTCACTCTAACTATGGCTACACCTTC.